The 25 T cell receptor beta chains given below trace back to one sample, sequenced in a study of T cell responses to AZD1222 COVID-19 vaccine. Profiled with immunoSEQ multiplex PCR; TCRdb holds only in-frame clones, not every one. The sample holds fewer than 150,000 clones; roughly 92% are singletons and the top ten take around 10%. The sequencing used peripheral blood, collected 28 days after the second AZD1222 dose. These receptors were obtained from an adult who received the AZD1222 COVID-19 vaccine.

The chain combines TRBV10-3 with TRBJ1-4, with a weak D call TRBD1 (5 bases). The V end lost 6 bases, the J end lost 1 base, and 9 bases lay between the germline ends. This CDR3 is built from 14 residues. The germline gives CDR1 ENHRY, CDR2 SYGVKD. Written as DNA, the CDR3 is TGTGCCATCAGGGAGGGGCAAACTAATGAAAAACTGTTTTTT. Its translation: CAIREGQTNEKLFF.

This clone was seen once. The chain uses TRBV29-1 and TRBJ1-2, with D perhaps matching TRBD1 (5 bases). The CDR3 has 12 amino acids. Trimming took off 3 bases at V and 7 bases at J, with 12 bases between the two ends. In germline, CDR1 is SQVTM, CDR2 ANQGSEA. Written as DNA, the CDR3 is TGCAGCGTTGATAACAGGCCAACTGGCTACACCTTC. Amino acids: CSVDNRPTGYTF.

The J gene is TRBJ1-6, the V gene TRBV10-3; possibly TRBD1 for D (6 bases). CDR3 length: 16 amino acids. Germline V gene lookup returns CDR1 ENHRY and CDR2 SYGVKD. With 0 bases removed from V and 4 bases from J, the gap between germline ends came to 10 bases. CDR3 coding DNA: TGTGCCATCAGTGAGTCGGACAGCGCGTATAATTCACCCCTCCACTTT. This gives the protein CAISESDSAYNSPLHF.

The chain recombines TRBV10-3 with TRBJ2-3, with D perhaps TRBD1 or TRBD2 (5 bases each). Trimming cost V 9 bases and J 1 base, with 14 bases left between them. CDR3 length equals 14 residues. Germline V lookup: CDR1 ENHRY, CDR2 SYGVKD. The DNA of the CDR3 is TGTGCCATTCGGGACGCCACGGGCACAGATACGCAGTATTTT. It is translated as CAIRDATGTDTQYF.

In its sample, this clone was seen a few times. This chain uses TRBV7-3 with TRBJ2-2, with TRBD1 matching over 10 bases. Germline assignment: CDR1 SGHTA and CDR2 FQGTGA. V was pared by 10 bases and J by 2 bases, with 4 bases of the junction left unmatched. CDR3 length: 14 residues. CDR3 residues: CATRQGANTGELFF. In DNA, the CDR3 is TGTGCCACTAGACAGGGGGCAAACACCGGGGAGCTGTTTTTT.

The chain joins TRBV6-5 to TRBJ1-4; D call uncertain. CDR3 size: 13 residues. Germline CDR1 reads MNHEY; CDR2 reads SVGAGI. The V end lost 6 bases, the J end lost 8 bases, and 13 bases lay between the germline ends. The CDR3 sequence is CASREDNGEKLFF. The CDR3 DNA sequence: TGTGCCAGCAGAGAGGATAATGGAGAAAAACTGTTTTTT.

The chain has TRBV27 and TRBJ1-1; TRBD1 matches 8 bases. The CDR3 covers 14 residues. Germline assignment: CDR1 MNHEY and CDR2 SMNVEV (reference sequence). Trimming took 6 bases from V and 5 from J; bases not matched to a gene: 8. CDR3 loop: CASSLRDRRTEAFF. CDR3 DNA sequence: TGTGCCAGCAGCCTCCGGGACAGGAGAACTGAAGCTTTCTTT.

This chain links TRBV4-1 with TRBJ2-1; D might be TRBD2 (6 bases). The V gene lost 3 bases and the J gene lost 3 bases, with 6 bases spanning the gap. CDR1 and CDR2 (germline): MGHRA, YSYEKL. The CDR3 contains 13 residues. The CDR3 sequence: CASSQGGYNEQFF. CDR3 bases: TGCGCCAGCAGCCAGGGGGGCTACAATGAGCAGTTCTTC.

The genes are TRBV7-2 and TRBJ1-5; D may be TRBD1 (6 bases). V was shortened by 0 bases and J by 6 bases, with 12 bases between the two germline ends. Germline loops: CDR1 SGHTA, CDR2 FQGNSA. The CDR3 consists of 15 residues. In nucleotides, the CDR3 is TGTGCCAGCAGCTTAGCGCTGGGGGCGGCTCAGCCCCAGCATTTT. This sequence encodes CASSLALGAAQPQHF.

The table lists this clone with a count of one. The chain combines TRBV2 with TRBJ1-3; D not certain. Germline loops: CDR1 SNHLY, CDR2 FYNNEI. The V end lost 5 bases, the J end lost 0 bases, and 11 bases lay between the germline ends. This CDR3 region has 15 residues. The CDR3 DNA reads as TGTGCCAGCAGTCAAGACAACCTCTCTGGAAACACCATATATTTT. It translates to CASSQDNLSGNTIYF.

This chain uses TRBV15 with TRBJ1-3; D might be TRBD1 (5 bases). V lost 0 bases and J lost 3, with 9 bases in between. The CDR3 is 15 amino acids. Germline V gives CDR1 LNHNV, CDR2 YYDKDF (reference sequence). CDR3 sequence (DNA): TGTGCCACCAGCAGAGAGGCCGGGGGTGGAAACACCATATATTTT. This encodes CATSREAGGGNTIYF.

The rearrangement links TRBV7-2 to TRBJ1-1; perhaps TRBD1 as D (5 bases). Trimming stripped 4 bases from V and 0 bases from J, with 12 bases between. The CDR3 extends over 15 amino acids. Germline lookup yields CDR1 SGHTA and CDR2 FQGNSA. Written as DNA, the CDR3 is TGTGCCAGCAGCTCCGGGACGGCTTTGAACACTGAAGCTTTCTTT. It codes for CASSSGTALNTEAFF.

V usage is TRBV2 and J usage is TRBJ1-5; perhaps TRBD1 as D (6 bases). CDR3 length: 15 residues. Germline loops: CDR1 SNHLY, CDR2 FYNNEI. The V and J ends lost 3 bases and 7 bases respectively, with 16 bases between them. In DNA form, the CDR3 reads TGTGCCAGCAGTGATGTTGGGGGCGGTGACCAGCCCCAGCATTTT. It is translated as CASSDVGGGDQPQHF.

The rearrangement joins TRBV19 to TRBJ1-6; D not certain. Germline loops: CDR1 LNHDA, CDR2 SQIVND (reference sequence). The V gene lost 5 bases and the J gene lost 9 bases, with 14 bases spanning the gap. The CDR3 consists of 14 residues. The CDR3 sequence: CASSLDGLGSPLHF. The CDR3 nucleotides are TGTGCCAGTAGTTTGGACGGGCTCGGTTCACCCCTCCACTTT. The variable domain in full, with the rest retrieved from reference TRBV19 and TRBJ1-6, is DGGITQSPKYLFRKEGQNVTLSCEQNLNHDAMYWYRQDPGQGLRLIYYSQIVNDFQKGDIAEGYSVSREKKESFPLTVTSAQKNPTAFYLCASSLDGLGSPLHFGNGTRLTVT.

The chain is built from TRBV27 and TRBJ2-7; 10 nucleotides align to TRBD2. This CDR3 spans 16 amino acids. The germline CDR1 and CDR2 sequences are MNHEY and SMNVEV (reference sequence). With 5 bases clipped from V and 2 bases from J, the junction kept 9 bases outside the gene matches. CDR3 sequence reads: CASSRLAGDVTYEQYF. CDR3 DNA sequence: TGTGCCAGCAGTAGGCTAGCGGGGGACGTCACCTACGAGCAGTACTTC.

The V and J genes are TRBV10-3 and TRBJ1-2; 8 nucleotides line up with TRBD1. Per germline, CDR1 ENHRY and CDR2 SYGVKD. J gave up 3 bases and V 6 bases, and 6 bases lay outside the gene matches. The CDR3 spans 14 residues. The CDR3 spells CAISPQGEDYGYTF. Here the CDR3 DNA reads TGTGCCATCAGCCCACAGGGGGAGGACTATGGCTACACCTTC.

This clone was seen a single time. The V gene is TRBV19, the J gene TRBJ1-1; TRBD1 aligns across 7 bases. V shed 5 bases and J 0 bases; nucleotides not matched to a gene: 6. The CDR3 extends over 15 amino acids. Germline values: CDR1 LNHDA, CDR2 SQIVND (reference sequence). CDR3 coding DNA: TGTGCCAGTAGTGCCCGGACAGGATTGAACACTGAAGCTTTCTTT. This gives the protein CASSARTGLNTEAFF.

This chain uses TRBV19 with TRBJ2-1, with 8 bases aligning to TRBD2. This CDR3 comprises 19 residues. In germline, CDR1 is LNHDA, CDR2 SQIVND (reference sequence). Trimming removed 5 bases from V and 5 bases from J; junction bases left unmatched: 20. CDR3 residues: CASSPGAGKSGGPNNEQFF. As DNA, the CDR3 is TGTGCCAGTAGTCCCGGGGCAGGAAAAAGCGGGGGACCGAACAATGAGCAGTTCTTC.

V usage is TRBV28 and J usage is TRBJ1-1; D is ambiguous. The V end lost 3 bases, the J end lost 5 bases, and 4 bases lay between the germline ends. Germline CDR1 and CDR2: MDHEN and SYDVKM. This CDR3 comprises 11 residues. In DNA, the CDR3 is TGTGCCAGCAGTTTTTTGACTGAAGCTTTCTTT. It codes for CASSFLTEAFF.

This chain links TRBV27 with TRBJ2-1; the match to TRBD1 covers 9 bases. Germline values: CDR1 MNHEY, CDR2 SMNVEV (reference sequence). The J segment lost 1 base and the V segment lost 4 bases, leaving 2 bases of the junction unmatched. The CDR3 contains 15 residues. CDR3 amino acids: CASSSGTGSYNEQFF. For the CDR3, the DNA is TGTGCCAGCAGTTCCGGGACAGGGTCCTACAATGAGCAGTTCTTC.

The genes are TRBV28 and TRBJ1-6; TRBD1 agrees at 9 bases. Germline V gene data show CDR1 as MDHEN and CDR2 as SYDVKM. The CDR3 runs 15 residues. Trimming removed 5 bases from V and 9 bases from J; junction bases left unmatched: 8. CDR3 DNA sequence: TGTGCCAGCAGTCTAACAGGGGGCAAGGCTTCACCCCTCCACTTT. It yields the protein CASSLTGGKASPLHF.

This chain joins TRBV3-1 (or the pseudogene TRBV3-2) and TRBJ1-6; no reliable D call. From germline, CDR1 is LGHDT and CDR2 YNNKEL (reference sequence). The CDR3 covers 21 residues. Trimming took 3 bases from V and 0 from J, leaving 24 bases between them. This CDR3 is CASSHPPINPTASSYNSPLHF. The DNA of the CDR3 is TGTGCCAGCAGCCACCCACCTATCAACCCGACGGCGAGCTCCTATAATTCACCCCTCCACTTT.

Notes on this clone: It is unclear where the CDR3 begins or ends on the DNA, so no DNA is shown, and the CDR3 is as TCRdb lists it. The chain couples TRBV6-6 to TRBJ2-3; the D call of TRBD2 is as the table states it, not checked on the DNA. Germline V gives CDR1 MNHNY, CDR2 SVGAGI (reference sequence). Termini included, the CDR3 measures 16 amino acids. CDR3 sequence reads: CASILERGTSTDTQYF.

The genes are TRBV5-6 and TRBJ1-4; tentatively, D is TRBD1 (6 bases). The V gene's germline CDR1 is SGHDT and CDR2 YYEEEE. This CDR3 comprises 14 residues. V was clipped by 2 bases and J by 5 bases, with 10 bases between them. This CDR3 is CASSLGGPNEKLFF. In nucleotides, the CDR3 is TGTGCCAGCAGCTTAGGGGGGCCAAATGAAAAACTGTTTTTT. Looking up the rest from reference TRBV5-6 and TRBJ1-4 gives the full variable domain: DAGVTQSPTHLIKTRGQQVTLRCSPKSGHDTVSWYQQALGQGPQFIFQYYEEEERQRGNFPDRFSGHQFPNYSSELNVNALLLGDSALYLCASSLGGPNEKLFFGSGTQLSVL.

This clone was seen only once. The rearrangement uses TRBV15 and TRBJ1-5; D gene ambiguous. Per germline, CDR1 LNHNV and CDR2 YYDKDF (reference sequence). This CDR3 region has 14 residues. Trimming left V 5 bases short and J 0 bases short, with 8 bases between. The CDR3, as DNA: TGTGCCACCAGCGCGATGTATAGCAATCAGCCCCAGCATTTT. Translated: CATSAMYSNQPQHF.